This TCR beta chain is drawn from a study of control samples from healthy donors and cancer patients. Produced via immunoSEQ multiplex PCR; TCRdb's table is partial and in-frame only. The sample has tens of thousands of clones; more than 70% are singletons. V was clipped by 8 bases and J by 10 bases, with 14 bases between them. The CDR3 totals 11 residues. Germline V lookup: CDR1 LNHDA, CDR2 SQIVND (reference sequence). The material sequenced was blood. The gene calls are TRBV19 and TRBJ1-1, with D tentatively TRBD1 (5 bases). This TCR was recovered from a man over 45 in good health. CDR3 sequence reads: CASARGAVAFF. The CDR3, as DNA: TGTGCCAGTGCCCGGGGCGCTGTAGCTTTCTTT. Full variable domain (rest looked up from reference TRBV19 and TRBJ1-1): DGGITQSPKYLFRKEGQNVTLSCEQNLNHDAMYWYRQDPGQGLRLIYYSQIVNDFQKGDIAEGYSVSREKKESFPLTVTSAQKNPTAFYLCASARGAVAFFGQGTRLTVV.